One and the same sample provided the 15 T cell receptor beta chains below, sequenced in a study of shared clonotypes between healthy human individuals (dated by TCRdb to between 2020 and 2021). The library relied on the immunoSEQ multiplex PCR assay. TCRdb's version of the immuneACCESS table is confined to in-frame rearrangements and falls short of the full clone set. An unresolved V gene accounts for under half of the shortfall where checked; the remainder is of unknown origin. The table for this sample lists roughly 600,000 clones; 95% to 98% of them were counted only once. Roughly 0.29% of the sample lies in the top ten. CD8 naive samples were CD45RO-negative cells positively selected for CCR7, giving a CD45RA+CCR7+ population that excluded TemRA cells. Material for sequencing was naive CD8+ T cells sorted from blood. The cell subset or site label here, explained by the study, means: CD45RA+CCR7+. The receptors come from a man aged 30 to 39 in good health.

In DNA form, the CDR3 reads TGTGCCAGCAGTTTCGGGGACCCTAACGGAGCTTTCTTT. It encodes CASSFGDPNGAFF. The chain links TRBV27 to TRBJ1-1; perhaps TRBD1 as D (5 bases). The CDR3 sequence is 13 residues long. V dropped 3 bases and J dropped 10 bases, with 15 bases sitting between them. The germline CDR1 and CDR2 sequences are MNHEY and SMNVEV (reference sequence).

This clone has only one observation. The chain couples TRBV6-5 to TRBJ2-7; TRBD1 aligns across 8 bases. The CDR3 covers 14 residues. V dropped 6 bases and J dropped 3; count of bases not matched to a gene: 7. Germline loops: CDR1 MNHEY, CDR2 SVGAGI. CDR3 residues: CASSDRGEIYEQYF. The CDR3 DNA reads as TGTGCCAGCAGCGACAGGGGAGAAATCTACGAGCAGTACTTC.

The chain has TRBV7-9 and TRBJ2-3, with D hard to call. The V end lost 4 bases, the J end lost 0 bases, and 14 bases lay between the germline ends. This CDR3 has 16 amino acids. CDR1 is SEHNR, CDR2 FQNEAQ, per germline (reference sequence). Here the CDR3 reads CASSSEVASSTDTQYF. The CDR3 DNA is TGTGCCAGCAGCTCAGAGGTGGCTTCTAGCACAGATACGCAGTATTTT.

V usage is TRBV4-1 and J usage is TRBJ1-3, with D perhaps TRBD1 (5 bases). Germline CDR1 and CDR2: MGHRA and YSYEKL. This CDR3 has 14 residues. The CDR3 reads CGTRVTLSGNTIYF. The CDR3 region has the DNA TGCGGCACCAGGGTCACCCTCAGTGGAAACACCATATATTTT.

V is TRBV13 and J is TRBJ2-3, with 7 bases identical to TRBD1. Germline CDR1 and CDR2: PRHDT and FYEKMQ (reference sequence). This CDR3 spans 14 amino acids. With V trimmed by 9 bases and J by 3 bases, 9 bases remained unmatched. The CDR3 coding sequence is TGTGCCAGTACCCGGGACAGAAAAACAGATACGCAGTATTTT. It encodes CASTRDRKTDTQYF.

The chain couples TRBV27 to TRBJ2-7; no reliable D call. The V gene's germline CDR1 is MNHEY and CDR2 SMNVEV (reference sequence). This CDR3 region has 13 residues. Between the trimmed V and J ends, which lost 0 bases and 6 bases, there was a span of 9 bases. CDR3 sequence reads: CASSLSNLSEQYF. CDR3 nucleotides: TGTGCCAGCAGTTTATCGAATCTCTCCGAGCAGTACTTC.

This chain links TRBV11-2 with TRBJ2-1; TRBD2 matches 8 bases. This CDR3 has 15 amino acids. The germline gives CDR1 SGHAT, CDR2 FQNNGV. Losses at the gene ends were 2 bases for V and 7 bases for J; bases not matched to a gene: 7. The CDR3 DNA reads TGTGCCAGCAGCTTACAAAGCGGGAGTAGTAATGAGCAGTTCTTC. Its translation: CASSLQSGSSNEQFF.

The CDR3 loop is CASSARVNYGYTF. As DNA, the CDR3 is TGTGCCAGCAGCGCCAGGGTTAACTATGGCTACACCTTC. V and J are TRBV9 and TRBJ1-2; a possible D gene is TRBD1 (5 bases). This CDR3 comprises 13 residues. V lost 3 bases to trimming and J lost 1 base, with 7 bases between them. CDR1 is SGDLS and CDR2 is YYNGEE in the germline V gene. The full variable domain, its missing parts supplied by reference TRBV9 and TRBJ1-2, is DSGVTQTPKHLITATGQRVTLRCSPRSGDLSVYWYQQSLDQGLQFLIQYYNGEERAKGNILERFSAQQFPDLHSELNLSSLELGDSALYFCASSARVNYGYTFGSGTRLTVV.

V and J are TRBV7-9 and TRBJ2-7; TRBD2 is a possible D gene (6 bases). CDR1 and CDR2 (germline): SEHNR, FQNEAQ (reference sequence). The CDR3 loop spans 13 amino acids. Trimming stripped 7 bases from V and 3 bases from J, with 13 bases between. In DNA form, the CDR3 reads TGTGCCAGCAAGCTTAGCGGAAACTACGAGCAGTACTTC. This translates into CASKLSGNYEQYF.

V is TRBV18 and J is TRBJ1-1; unclear D gene. V was clipped by 3 bases and J by 6 bases, with 17 bases between them. CDR1 and CDR2 from the germline V gene are KGHSH and LQKENI. CDR3 length equals 15 residues. CDR3 coding DNA: TGTGCCAGCTCACCCACGGCCTCAATGGTAGCTGAAGCTTTCTTT. Translating it yields CASSPTASMVAEAFF.

J is TRBJ2-7 and V is TRBV9; D remains unclear. Per germline, CDR1 SGDLS and CDR2 YYNGEE. The V and J ends lost 1 base and 5 bases respectively, with 13 bases between them. This CDR3 region has 14 residues. CDR3 in amino acids: CASSVSPERDEQYF. The DNA of the CDR3 is TGTGCCAGCAGCGTATCTCCAGAACGGGACGAGCAGTACTTC.

The genes are TRBV28 and TRBJ1-5, with D possibly being TRBD1 (5 bases). CDR1 is MDHEN, CDR2 SYDVKM, per germline. The CDR3 runs 17 residues. V lost 4 bases and J lost 2, with 18 bases in between. The CDR3 protein is CASSSTQARYGNQPQHF. CDR3 sequence (DNA): TGTGCCAGCAGTTCAACACAGGCTCGGTATGGCAATCAGCCCCAGCATTTT.

V usage is TRBV29-1 and J usage is TRBJ2-1, with D tentatively TRBD1 (5 bases). V dropped 7 bases and J dropped 2 bases, with 15 bases sitting between them. The length of the CDR3 is 14 residues. In germline, CDR1 is SQVTM, CDR2 ANQGSEA. The CDR3 here is CSGGQLNPYNEQFF. The CDR3 nucleotides read TGCAGCGGTGGACAATTAAACCCCTACAATGAGCAGTTCTTC.

The CDR3: CASSDSFDRAAYNEQFF. The CDR3 DNA reads as TGTGCCAGCAGTGATTCCTTCGACAGGGCCGCCTACAATGAGCAGTTCTTC. The rearrangement links TRBV6-1 to TRBJ2-1; 7 nucleotides match TRBD1. This CDR3 comprises 17 residues. Germline V lookup: CDR1 MNHNS, CDR2 SASEGT. V trimming: 3 bases; J trimming: 2 bases; junction bases outside the gene matches: 10.

Only one count was recorded for this clone. V usage is TRBV9 and J usage is TRBJ1-2, with TRBD1 matching over 8 bases. Germline CDR1 and CDR2: SGDLS and YYNGEE. The CDR3 spans 15 residues. V was pared by 2 bases and J by 5 bases, with 8 bases of the junction left unmatched. The CDR3 DNA is TGTGCCAGCAGCGTCGGACAGGGAGATAGTTATGGCTACACCTTC. Amino acid sequence: CASSVGQGDSYGYTF.